This is a list of T cell receptor beta chains from one sample in a study of blood T cell repertoires in COVID-19. TCRdb's table, derived via immunoSEQ multiplex PCR, lists solely in-frame clones and lacks some. This repertoire shows under 250,000 clones, around nine tenths found once; its top ten account for around 1.7%. Sequencing was done on a sample of peripheral blood. The receptors here all came from a woman between 55 and 75 years old who had recovered from COVID-19. Each CDR3 is given with its conserved first and last residue. A D gene is named only where the DNA matches it firmly. Expanded clones are given a class, and other clones once, few, many or no size at all.

j_call clone_size d_call v_call cdr3_aa cdr3_nt
TRBJ2-7 . TRBD1 TRBV7-9 CASTPLVGQGPLTGVPYEQYF TGTGCCAGCACCCCCCTCGTGGGGCAGGGGCCTCTTACAGGGGTCCCGTACGAGCAGTACTTC
TRBJ1-1 . . TRBV7-8 CASSLPQGVEMNTEAFF TGTGCCAGCAGCTTACCACAGGGAGTAGAGATGAACACTGAAGCTTTCTTT
TRBJ2-3 . TRBD2 TRBV9 CASSVAGGDTQYF TGTGCCAGCAGCGTAGCGGGGGGGGATACGCAGTATTTT
TRBJ1-4 . . TRBV6-5 CASRDAGLPNEKLFF TGTGCCAGCAGGGACGCGGGGCTCCCTAATGAAAAACTGTTTTTT
TRBJ1-6 . . TRBV3-1/TRBV3-2 CASSQNRPGVSYNSPLHF TGTGCCAGCAGCCAGAACCGTCCGGGGGTCTCCTATAATTCACCCCTCCACTTT
TRBJ2-1 . TRBD2 TRBV20-1 CSASRGLAGTMRQFF TGCAGTGCTAGTAGAGGTCTAGCGGGGACTATGAGGCAGTTCTTC
TRBJ1-4 . . TRBV11-1 CASSFRGSLDEKLFF TGTGCCAGCAGCTTTCGGGGTTCCTTGGATGAAAAACTGTTTTTT
TRBJ1-6 once . TRBV3-1/TRBV3-2 CASSQEGAGSPLHF TGTGCCAGCAGCCAAGAGGGCGCTGGCTCACCCCTCCACTTT
TRBJ1-2 . . TRBV28 CASSRRGTDGYTF TGTGCCAGCAGTCGGCGGGGCACGGATGGCTACACCTTC
TRBJ2-1 . . TRBV6-5 CASRKQGSSYNEQFF TGTGCCAGCAGAAAGCAGGGGAGCTCCTACAATGAGCAGTTCTTC
TRBJ1-2 . TRBD1 TRBV10-3 CAISESGRGRDYGYTF TGTGCCATCAGTGAGTCTGGTAGGGGGCGCGACTATGGCTACACCTTC
TRBJ2-1 . TRBD2 TRBV24-1 CATSDVSGAYNEQFF TGTGCCACCAGTGATGTGAGCGGGGCCTACAATGAGCAGTTCTTC
TRBJ2-1 . . TRBV7-9 CASSLREGGYNEQFF TGTGCCAGCAGCTTAAGAGAGGGAGGATACAATGAGCAGTTCTTC
TRBJ1-1 . TRBD1 TRBV10-3 CAISESGTGGTEAFF TGTGCCATCAGTGAGTCCGGGACAGGGGGTACTGAAGCTTTCTTT
TRBJ1-3 . . TRBV7-8 CASSLDRAVSGNTIYF TGTGCCAGCAGCTTAGACAGGGCCGTATCTGGAAACACCATATATTTT
TRBJ1-1 . TRBD1 TRBV2 CASSKGQGTNTEAFF TGTGCCAGCAGTAAAGGACAGGGGACGAACACTGAAGCTTTCTTT
TRBJ2-5 . . TRBV2 CASRWGGRETQYF TGTGCCAGCAGGTGGGGGGGCCGAGAGACCCAGTACTTC
TRBJ2-1 . . TRBV5-4 CASFSASAASYNEQFF TGTGCCAGCTTCTCGGCTAGCGCCGCCTCCTACAATGAGCAGTTCTTC
TRBJ2-7 . TRBD2 TRBV6-1 CASSENSSGGPSSYEQYF TGTGCCAGCAGTGAAAACTCTAGCGGGGGGCCCAGCTCCTACGAGCAGTACTTC
TRBJ2-7 once TRBD1 TRBV19 CASSYRGTYEQYF TGTGCCAGTAGTTACAGGGGTACCTACGAGCAGTACTTC
TRBJ2-5 . TRBD2 TRBV10-3 CAIRPSGTAEQETQYF TGTGCCATCAGACCTAGCGGGACAGCTGAACAAGAGACCCAGTACTTC
TRBJ1-1 once . TRBV6-4 CASGGGEGTEAFF TGTGCCAGCGGCGGGGGGGAGGGCACTGAAGCTTTCTTT
TRBJ1-4 once TRBD1 TRBV28 CASSLSVTLTGVLNEKLFF TGTGCCAGCAGCCTTTCCGTTACCCTCACAGGGGTCCTTAATGAAAAACTGTTTTTT
TRBJ1-1 . . TRBV14 CASSQGAPNTEAFF TGTGCCAGCAGCCAAGGGGCCCCGAACACTGAAGCTTTCTTT
TRBJ2-7 . TRBD1 TRBV27 CASSLTPGQGPYEQYF TGTGCCAGCAGTTTAACACCGGGACAGGGTCCCTACGAGCAGTACTTC
TRBJ1-1 . TRBD1 TRBV5-5 CASSWTGAQLEAFF TGTGCCAGCAGCTGGACAGGGGCCCAGCTTGAAGCTTTCTTT
TRBJ2-3 . . TRBV4-1 CASSLLTILGDTQYF TGCGCCAGCAGCCTCCTGACTATCCTAGGGGATACGCAGTATTTT
TRBJ2-7 once . TRBV7-2 CASSLMRAGSYEQYF TGTGCCAGCAGCTTAATGAGGGCGGGCTCCTACGAGCAGTACTTC
TRBJ1-2 once . TRBV6-5 CASSYLQAYGYTF TGTGCCAGCAGTTACTTACAGGCCTATGGCTACACCTTC
TRBJ1-2 . TRBD1 TRBV10-3 CAISEAGQGASGYTF TGTGCCATCAGTGAAGCTGGACAGGGGGCTTCTGGCTACACCTTC
TRBJ1-5 few . TRBV6-4 CASSEQAGQPQHF TGTGCCAGCAGTGAGCAGGCCGGTCAGCCCCAGCATTTT
TRBJ2-1 . TRBD2 TRBV5-1 CASRYTPDYGGGPNGNEQFF TGCGCCAGCCGCTACACCCCTGACTATGGCGGGGGGCCGAACGGCAATGAGCAGTTCTTC
TRBJ1-1 . TRBD1 TRBV7-9 CASVSWQGGDTEAFF TGTGCCAGCGTCTCGTGGCAGGGGGGCGACACTGAAGCTTTCTTT
TRBJ2-7 . . TRBV19 CASSLYGNEQYF TGTGCCAGTAGTCTGTACGGGAACGAGCAGTACTTC
TRBJ1-5 . . TRBV5-4 CASSRDNIQPQHF TGTGCCAGCAGCCGGGACAACATTCAGCCCCAGCATTTT
TRBJ1-2 . . TRBV18 CASSPTDYGYTF TGTGCCAGCTCACCCACAGACTATGGCTACACCTTC
TRBJ2-2 . TRBD1 TRBV19 CASSIDRWTGNTGELFF TGTGCCAGTAGTATAGATCGCTGGACAGGGAACACCGGGGAGCTGTTTTTT
TRBJ1-6 . TRBD1 TRBV7-6 CASSVEGAQTGFGSPLHF TGTGCCAGCAGCGTAGAGGGGGCCCAGACAGGGTTTGGATCACCCCTCCACTTT
TRBJ2-7 . . TRBV13 CASSITAGFHEQYF TGTGCCAGCAGCATTACGGCGGGGTTTCACGAGCAGTACTTC
TRBJ1-1 . TRBD1 TRBV12-3/TRBV12-4 CASRDRGYTEAFF TGTGCCAGCAGGGACAGGGGTTACACTGAAGCTTTCTTT
TRBJ1-1 . TRBD1 TRBV10-3 CAISKRTGGMNTEAFF TGTGCCATCAGTAAAAGGACAGGGGGAATGAACACTGAAGCTTTCTTT
TRBJ2-7 . TRBD2 TRBV5-1 CASSSTGLAGGRSDEQYF TGCGCCAGCAGCTCCACGGGCCTAGCGGGGGGACGGTCCGACGAGCAGTACTTC
TRBJ2-5 . TRBD2 TRBV5-6 CASSLEGGGTYQETQYF TGTGCCAGCAGCTTGGAGGGCGGGGGGACGTACCAAGAGACCCAGTACTTC
TRBJ1-4 . . TRBV28 CASSSQHTTNEKLFF TGTGCCAGCAGTTCACAGCACACAACTAATGAAAAACTGTTTTTT
TRBJ2-1 . . TRBV5-1 CASSRGPFEQFF TGCGCCAGCAGTCGTGGCCCGTTTGAGCAGTTCTTC
TRBJ1-5 . . TRBV5-5 CASSYLGGNQPQHF TGTGCCAGCAGCTATCTGGGAGGCAATCAGCCCCAGCATTTT
TRBJ2-1 . TRBD2 TRBV6-5 CASRKTSGGDNEQFF TGTGCCAGCAGGAAGACTAGCGGGGGCGACAATGAGCAGTTCTTC
TRBJ2-3 . . TRBV5-1 CASSLEGWQPGDTQYF TGCGCCAGCAGCTTGGAAGGCTGGCAGCCGGGGGATACGCAGTATTTT
TRBJ1-2 . . TRBV5-1 CASGVGTNTF TGCGCCTCCGGTGTGGGGACAAACACCTTC
TRBJ2-4 . . TRBV4-1 CASSQTGINIQYF TGCGCCAGCAGCCAGACCGGGATAAACATTCAGTACTTC
TRBJ1-4 once . TRBV19 CASTQYGRGLFF TGTGCCAGCACTCAGTACGGCCGAGGACTGTTTTTT
TRBJ2-2 few . TRBV7-3 CASSLNHPTTSSAGELFF TGTGCCAGCAGCCTAAACCACCCCACGACTAGTTCCGCCGGGGAGCTGTTTTTT
TRBJ2-3 . TRBD2 TRBV9 CASSGPGLAGAQGDTQYF TGTGCCAGCAGCGGACCGGGACTAGCGGGGGCTCAAGGAGATACGCAGTATTTT
TRBJ1-3 . . TRBV10-1 CASSLDSSGNTIYF TGCGCCAGCAGTTTAGACAGCTCTGGAAACACCATATATTTT